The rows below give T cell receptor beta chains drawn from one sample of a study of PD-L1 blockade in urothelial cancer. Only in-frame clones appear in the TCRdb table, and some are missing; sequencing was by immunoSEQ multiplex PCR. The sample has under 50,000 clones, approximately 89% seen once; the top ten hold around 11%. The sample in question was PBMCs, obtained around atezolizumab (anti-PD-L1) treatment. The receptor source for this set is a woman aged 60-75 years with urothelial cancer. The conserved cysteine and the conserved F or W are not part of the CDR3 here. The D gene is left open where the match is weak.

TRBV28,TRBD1,ASSVTGTGGVYGYT
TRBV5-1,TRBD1,ASSFDLTGQGIYEQY
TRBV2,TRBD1,ASTRDREYYGYT
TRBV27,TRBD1,ASSLYKTGVNTGELF
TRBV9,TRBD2,ASSPQPAGVTQDEQF
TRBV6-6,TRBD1,ASSVVPGGIDEQY
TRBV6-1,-,ASSEAAHLRY
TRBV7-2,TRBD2,ASSPDSGTRNEQF
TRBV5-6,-,ASSPGPVGSYEQY
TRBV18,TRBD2,ASSPGTSDYEQY
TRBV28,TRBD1,ASSLWTGGDPYEQY
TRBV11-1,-,ASSLSMNTEAF
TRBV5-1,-,ASSSETGSKTQY
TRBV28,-,AASEARDEQY
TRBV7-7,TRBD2,ASSLDGGAHNEQF
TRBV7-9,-,ASSLVRGDTEAF
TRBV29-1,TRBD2,SVTTGTRTSGRAGYEQY
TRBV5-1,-,ASSFPGTDTQY
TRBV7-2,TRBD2,ASSLHGRVDEQY
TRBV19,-,ASSKMARSTDTQY
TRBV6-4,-,ASSETRSPSTDTQY
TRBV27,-,ASSPQGYNEQF
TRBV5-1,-,ASSLRDTQETQY
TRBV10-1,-,ASLDHEQY
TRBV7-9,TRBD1,ASSSQTGVDEQF
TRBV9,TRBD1,ANSVVPGGYEQY
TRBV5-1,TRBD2,ASSGTSGRSTDTQY
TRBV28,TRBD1,ASRRTGKGEKLF
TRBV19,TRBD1,ASRGQSIGTQY
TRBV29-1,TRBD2,SVQAGVYEQY
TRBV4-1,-,ASSQERWAGSETQY
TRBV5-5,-,ASSLDASRGSYNEQF
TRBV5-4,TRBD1,ASSPGPGGVNTEAF
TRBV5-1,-,ASSFSGRGTDTQY
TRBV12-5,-,ASGPGHGTDTQY
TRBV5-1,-,ASSLGQTMNTEAF
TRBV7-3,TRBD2,ASSLTPCLAGECNEQF
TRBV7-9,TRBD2,ASSQTSGPETQY
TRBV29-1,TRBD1,SAVGQGNYGYT
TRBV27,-,ASRPGFQETQY
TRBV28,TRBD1,ASTRDRFYEQY
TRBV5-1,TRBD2,ASSSTLAGPFNNEQF
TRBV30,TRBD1,AWRGGTGLTGELF
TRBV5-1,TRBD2,ASSWGLAGVVGELF
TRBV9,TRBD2,ASSVETSGKETQY
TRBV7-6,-,ASSPQDQINEKLF
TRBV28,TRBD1,ASSLDRGTGELF